This T cell receptor beta chain comes out of a study of graft-versus-host responses after intestinal transplantation. Study at large: All recipients were transplanted with multivisceral, liver-intestinal, or isolated intestinal grafts. Induction with anti-thymocyte globulin, then tacrolimus and steroids for about 3 years, was given to all recipients.

Findings of the study overall: High graft-versus-host to host-versus-graft clonal ratios were found in allografts of patients who had graft-donor T cell macrochimerism.

Some clones are missing from TCRdb's copy, which holds only in-frame ones; the method was immunoSEQ multiplex PCR. Of tens of thousands of clones listed, around 93% are singletons. The CDR3 is 12 amino acids. Germline V gene lookup returns CDR1 SGHTA and CDR2 FQGNSA. Trimming cost V 5 bases and J 6 bases, with 8 bases left between them. Comment on this clone: Its antigen is still unknown.

The sequencing used unstimulated CD4+ T cells sorted from spleen or lymph node cells, collected before transplant. This clonotype was obtained from a human donor who was the organ donor for an intestinal transplant. The chain is built from TRBV7-2 and TRBJ2-1; D is tentatively TRBD1 or TRBD2 (5 bases each). The CDR3 DNA is TGTGCCAGCAGCGTGGGACGCAATGAGCAGTTCTTC. Translating gives CASSVGRNEQFF.